These 3 T cell receptor beta chains were sequenced from one sample in a study of blood T cell repertoires in COVID-19. TCRdb's copy holds only in-frame clones and misses some; the assay was immunoSEQ multiplex PCR. Of about 230,000 clones listed, less than 85% are singletons. The sample comprised peripheral blood. The receptors were gathered from a woman in her 70s with active or convalescent COVID-19.

This sequence joins TRBV11-3 and TRBJ2-1; TRBD2 might be the D (6 bases). The V and J ends lost 5 bases and 8 bases respectively, with 22 bases between them. The germline V gene encodes CDR1 SGHNT and CDR2 YENEEA. This CDR3 comprises 16 residues. The CDR3 nucleotides are TGTGCCAGCAGCATGGGGAAACTAGCCCATGGCGATGAGCAGTTCTTC. As protein: CASSMGKLAHGDEQFF.

The chain joins TRBV2 to TRBJ1-2; 9 positions agree with TRBD1. This CDR3 is built from 17 residues. J gave up 2 bases and V 5 bases, and 12 bases lay outside the gene matches. CDR1 and CDR2 (germline): SNHLY, FYNNEI. The CDR3 is CASSIPITGGPNYGYTF. CDR3 in DNA: TGTGCCAGCAGTATCCCCATTACAGGGGGCCCAAACTATGGCTACACCTTC.

This clone was recorded a few times. The V and J genes are TRBV6-5 and TRBJ2-7, with TRBD2 as a possible D gene (6 bases). V lost 0 bases and J lost 4, with 10 bases in between. The germline V gene encodes CDR1 MNHEY and CDR2 SVGAGI. The CDR3 totals 14 residues. The CDR3 spells CASSYSEGIYEQYF. In DNA form, the CDR3 reads TGTGCCAGCAGTTACTCGGAGGGGATTTACGAGCAGTACTTC.